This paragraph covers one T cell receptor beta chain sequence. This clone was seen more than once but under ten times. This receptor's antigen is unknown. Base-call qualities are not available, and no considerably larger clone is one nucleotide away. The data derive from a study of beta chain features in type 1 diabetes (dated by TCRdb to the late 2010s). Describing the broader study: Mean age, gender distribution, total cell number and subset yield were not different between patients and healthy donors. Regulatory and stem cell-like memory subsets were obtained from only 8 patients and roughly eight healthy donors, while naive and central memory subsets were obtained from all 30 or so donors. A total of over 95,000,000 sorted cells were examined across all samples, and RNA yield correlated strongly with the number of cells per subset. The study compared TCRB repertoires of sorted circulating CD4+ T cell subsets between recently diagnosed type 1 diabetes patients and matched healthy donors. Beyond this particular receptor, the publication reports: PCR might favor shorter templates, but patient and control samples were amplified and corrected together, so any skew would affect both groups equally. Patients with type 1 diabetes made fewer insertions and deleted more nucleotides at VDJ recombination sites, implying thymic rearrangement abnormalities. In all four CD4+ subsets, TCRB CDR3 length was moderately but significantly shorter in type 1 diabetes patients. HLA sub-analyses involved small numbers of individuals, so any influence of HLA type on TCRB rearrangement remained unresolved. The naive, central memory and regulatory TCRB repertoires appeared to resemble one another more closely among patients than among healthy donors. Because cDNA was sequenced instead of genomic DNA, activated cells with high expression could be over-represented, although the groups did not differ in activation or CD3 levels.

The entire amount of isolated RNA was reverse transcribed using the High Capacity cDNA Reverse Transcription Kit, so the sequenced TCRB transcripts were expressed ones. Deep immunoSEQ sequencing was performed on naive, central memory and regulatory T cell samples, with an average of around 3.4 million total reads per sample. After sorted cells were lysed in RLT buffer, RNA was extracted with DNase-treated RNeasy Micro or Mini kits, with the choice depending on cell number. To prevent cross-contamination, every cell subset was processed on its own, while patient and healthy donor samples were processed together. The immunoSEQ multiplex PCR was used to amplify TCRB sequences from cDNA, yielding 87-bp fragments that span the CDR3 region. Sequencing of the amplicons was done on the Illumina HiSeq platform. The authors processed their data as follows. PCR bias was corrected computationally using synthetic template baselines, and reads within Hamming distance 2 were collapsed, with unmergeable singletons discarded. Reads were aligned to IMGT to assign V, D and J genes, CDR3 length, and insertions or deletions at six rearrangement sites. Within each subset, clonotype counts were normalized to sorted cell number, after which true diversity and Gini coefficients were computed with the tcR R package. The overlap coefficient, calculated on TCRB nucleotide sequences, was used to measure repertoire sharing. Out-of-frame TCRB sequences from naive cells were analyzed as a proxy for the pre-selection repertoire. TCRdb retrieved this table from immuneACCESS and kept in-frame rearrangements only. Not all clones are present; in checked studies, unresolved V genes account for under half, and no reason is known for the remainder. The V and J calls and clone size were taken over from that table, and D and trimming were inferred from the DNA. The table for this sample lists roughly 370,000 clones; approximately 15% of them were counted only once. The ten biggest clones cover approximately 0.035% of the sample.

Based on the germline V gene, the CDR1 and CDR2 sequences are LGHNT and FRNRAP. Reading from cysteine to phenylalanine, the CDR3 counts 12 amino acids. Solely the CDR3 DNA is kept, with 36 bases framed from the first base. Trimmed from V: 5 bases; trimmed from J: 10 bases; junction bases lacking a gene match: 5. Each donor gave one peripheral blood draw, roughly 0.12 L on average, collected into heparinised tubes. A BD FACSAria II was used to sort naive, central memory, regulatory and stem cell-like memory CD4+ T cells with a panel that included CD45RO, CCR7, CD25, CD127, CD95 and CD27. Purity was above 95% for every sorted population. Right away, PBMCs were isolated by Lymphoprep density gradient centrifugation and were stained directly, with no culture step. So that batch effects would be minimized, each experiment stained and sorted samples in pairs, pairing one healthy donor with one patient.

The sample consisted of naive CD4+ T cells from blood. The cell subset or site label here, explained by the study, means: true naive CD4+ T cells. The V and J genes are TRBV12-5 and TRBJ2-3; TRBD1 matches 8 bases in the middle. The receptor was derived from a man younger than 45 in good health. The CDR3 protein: CASGRGQGPQYF. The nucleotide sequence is TGTGCTAGTGGTCGCGGACAGGGACCGCAGTATTTT.